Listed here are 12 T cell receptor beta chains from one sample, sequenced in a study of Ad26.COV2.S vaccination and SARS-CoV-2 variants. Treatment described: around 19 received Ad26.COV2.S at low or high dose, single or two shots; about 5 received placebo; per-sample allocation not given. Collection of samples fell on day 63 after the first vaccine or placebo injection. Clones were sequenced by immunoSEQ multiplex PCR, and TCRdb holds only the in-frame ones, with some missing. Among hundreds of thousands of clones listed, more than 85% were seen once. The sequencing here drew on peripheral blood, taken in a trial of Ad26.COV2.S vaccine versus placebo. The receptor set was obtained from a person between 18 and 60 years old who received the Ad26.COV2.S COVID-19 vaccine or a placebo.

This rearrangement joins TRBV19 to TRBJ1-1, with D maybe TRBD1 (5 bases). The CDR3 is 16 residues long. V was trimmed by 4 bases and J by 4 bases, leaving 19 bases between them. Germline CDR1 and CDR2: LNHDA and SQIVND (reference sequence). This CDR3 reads CASSTGPYKSGTEAFF. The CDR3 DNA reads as TGTGCCAGTAGTACGGGACCTTACAAGAGCGGCACTGAAGCTTTCTTT.

The CDR3 loop reads CASSYRGNQPQHF. CDR3 nucleotides: TGTGCCAGCAGTTACAGGGGGAATCAGCCCCAGCATTTT. The chain has TRBV6-6 and TRBJ1-5; tentative D call: TRBD1 (6 bases). Trimming took 2 bases from V and 4 from J, leaving 6 bases between them. This CDR3 contains 13 residues. Germline values: CDR1 MNHNY, CDR2 SVGAGI (reference sequence).

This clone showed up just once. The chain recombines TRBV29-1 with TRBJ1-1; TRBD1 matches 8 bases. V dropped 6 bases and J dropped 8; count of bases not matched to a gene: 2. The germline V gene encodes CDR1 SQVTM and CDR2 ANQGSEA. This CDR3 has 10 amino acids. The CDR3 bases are TGCAGCGTAGGGACAGGCGAAGCTTTCTTT. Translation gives CSVGTGEAFF.

CDR3 nucleotide sequence: TGTGCCAGCAGCCCCTCGTACCAAGAGACCCAGTACTTC. Its protein is CASSPSYQETQYF. This sequence joins TRBV7-6 and TRBJ2-5; D gene unclear. V was shortened by 5 bases and J by 0 bases, with 7 bases between the two germline ends. Germline-derived CDR1 and CDR2 are SGHVS and FNYEAQ. The CDR3 covers 13 residues. Combining the CDR3 with reference TRBV7-6 and TRBJ2-5 gives the whole variable domain GAGVSQSPRYKVTKRGQDVALRCDPISGHVSLYWYRQALGQGPEFLTYFNYEAQQDKSGLPNDRFSAERPEGSISTLTIQRTEQRDSAMYRCASSPSYQETQYFGPGTRLLVL.

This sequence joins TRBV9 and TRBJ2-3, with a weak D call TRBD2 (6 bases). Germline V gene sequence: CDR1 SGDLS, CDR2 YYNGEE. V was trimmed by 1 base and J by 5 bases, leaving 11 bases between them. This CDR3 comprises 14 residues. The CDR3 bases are TGTGCCAGCAGCGTATTAACCGGGGGAGATACGCAGTATTTT. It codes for CASSVLTGGDTQYF.

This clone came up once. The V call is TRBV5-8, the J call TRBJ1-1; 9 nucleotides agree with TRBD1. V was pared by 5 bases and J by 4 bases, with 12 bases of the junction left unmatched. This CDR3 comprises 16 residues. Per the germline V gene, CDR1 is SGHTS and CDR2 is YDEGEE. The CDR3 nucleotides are TGTGCCAGCAGACCCGGGACAGGGTACGCTGGCACTGAAGCTTTCTTT. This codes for CASRPGTGYAGTEAFF.

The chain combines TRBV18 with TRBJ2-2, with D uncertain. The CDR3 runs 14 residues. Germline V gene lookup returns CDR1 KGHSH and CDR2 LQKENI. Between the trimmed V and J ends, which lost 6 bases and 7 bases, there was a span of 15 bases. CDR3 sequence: CASSVQMRLGELFF. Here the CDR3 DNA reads TGTGCCAGCTCGGTACAAATGCGGCTCGGGGAGCTGTTTTTT. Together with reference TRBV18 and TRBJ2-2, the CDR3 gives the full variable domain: NAGVMQNPRHLVRRRGQEARLRCSPMKGHSHVYWYRQLPEEGLKFMVYLQKENIIDESGMPKERFSAEFPKEGPSILRIQQVVRGDSAAYFCASSVQMRLGELFFGEGSRLTVL.

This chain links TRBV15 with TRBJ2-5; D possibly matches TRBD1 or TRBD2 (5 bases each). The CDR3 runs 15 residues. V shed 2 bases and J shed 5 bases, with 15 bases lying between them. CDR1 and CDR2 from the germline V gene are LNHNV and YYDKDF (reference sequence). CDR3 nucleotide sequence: TGTGCCACCAGCAGAAATTTGGGACCGAGCGAGACCCAGTACTTC. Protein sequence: CATSRNLGPSETQYF.

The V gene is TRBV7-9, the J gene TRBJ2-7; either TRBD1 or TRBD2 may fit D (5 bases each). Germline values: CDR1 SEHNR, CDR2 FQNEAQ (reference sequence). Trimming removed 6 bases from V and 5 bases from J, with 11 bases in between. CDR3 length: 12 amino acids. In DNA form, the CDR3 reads TGTGCCAGCAGTATTCAGGGAGACGAGCAGTACTTC. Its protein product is CASSIQGDEQYF.

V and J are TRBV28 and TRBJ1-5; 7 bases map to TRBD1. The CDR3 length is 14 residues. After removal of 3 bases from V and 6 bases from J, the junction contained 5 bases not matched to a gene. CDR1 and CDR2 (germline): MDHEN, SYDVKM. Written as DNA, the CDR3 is TGTGCCAGCAGTTTTGGGACAGCCCTTCAGCCCCAGCATTTT. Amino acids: CASSFGTALQPQHF.

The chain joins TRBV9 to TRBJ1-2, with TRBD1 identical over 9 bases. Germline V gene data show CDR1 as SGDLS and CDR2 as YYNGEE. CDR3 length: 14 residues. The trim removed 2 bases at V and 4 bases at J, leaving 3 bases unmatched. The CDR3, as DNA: TGTGCCAGCAGCGTGGGACAGGGAGGCTATGGCTACACCTTC. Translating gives CASSVGQGGYGYTF.

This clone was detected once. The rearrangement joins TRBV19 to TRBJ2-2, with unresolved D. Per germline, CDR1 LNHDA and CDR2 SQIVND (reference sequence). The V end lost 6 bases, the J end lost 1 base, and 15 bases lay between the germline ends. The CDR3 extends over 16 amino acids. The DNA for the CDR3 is TGTGCCAGTAGGGCGCCTGGTTTGAGGAACACCGGGGAGCTGTTTTTT. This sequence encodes CASRAPGLRNTGELFF.